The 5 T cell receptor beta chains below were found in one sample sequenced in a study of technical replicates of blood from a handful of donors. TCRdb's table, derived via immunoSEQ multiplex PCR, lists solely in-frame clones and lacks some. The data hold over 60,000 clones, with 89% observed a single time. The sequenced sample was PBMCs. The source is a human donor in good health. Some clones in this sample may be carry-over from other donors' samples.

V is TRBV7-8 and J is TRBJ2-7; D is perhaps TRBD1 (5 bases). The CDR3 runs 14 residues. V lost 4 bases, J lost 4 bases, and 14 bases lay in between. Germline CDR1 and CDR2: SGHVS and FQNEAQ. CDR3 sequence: CASSWAAGLYEQYF. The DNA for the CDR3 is TGTGCCAGCAGCTGGGCGGCAGGGTTATACGAGCAGTACTTC.

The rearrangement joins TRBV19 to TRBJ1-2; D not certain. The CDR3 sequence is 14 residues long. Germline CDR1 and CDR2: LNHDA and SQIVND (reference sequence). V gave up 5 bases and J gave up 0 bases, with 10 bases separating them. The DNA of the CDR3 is TGTGCCAGTAGTCAGGTACCTCCTAACTATGGCTACACCTTC. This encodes CASSQVPPNYGYTF.

CDR3 sequence: CASSVRTDRLNTEAFF. The CDR3 nucleotides are TGTGCCAGTAGTGTAAGGACAGACCGATTGAACACTGAAGCTTTCTTT. The chain employs TRBV19 and TRBJ1-1; D is perhaps TRBD1 (6 bases). V was cut by 5 bases and J by 0 bases, with 16 bases left in between. The CDR3 is made up of 16 amino acids. CDR1 and CDR2 from the germline V gene are LNHDA and SQIVND (reference sequence).

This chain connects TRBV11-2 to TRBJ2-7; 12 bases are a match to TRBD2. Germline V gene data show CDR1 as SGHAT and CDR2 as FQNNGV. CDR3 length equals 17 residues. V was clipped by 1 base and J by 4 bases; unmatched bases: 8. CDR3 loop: CASSLAGPTSGSYEQYF. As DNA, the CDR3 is TGTGCCAGCAGCTTAGCAGGCCCGACTAGCGGGAGTTACGAGCAGTACTTC. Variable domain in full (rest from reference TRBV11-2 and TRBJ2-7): EAGVAQSPRYKIIEKRQSVAFWCNPISGHATLYWYQQILGQGPKLLIQFQNNGVVDDSQLPKDRFSAERLKGVDSTLKIQPAKLEDSAVYLCASSLAGPTSGSYEQYFGPGTRLTVT.

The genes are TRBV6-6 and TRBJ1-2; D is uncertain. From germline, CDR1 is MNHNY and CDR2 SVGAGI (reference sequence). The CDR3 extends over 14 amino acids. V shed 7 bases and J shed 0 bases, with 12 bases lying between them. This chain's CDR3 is CASTPVTSNYGYTF. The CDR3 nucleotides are TGTGCCAGCACTCCGGTGACATCTAACTATGGCTACACCTTC.